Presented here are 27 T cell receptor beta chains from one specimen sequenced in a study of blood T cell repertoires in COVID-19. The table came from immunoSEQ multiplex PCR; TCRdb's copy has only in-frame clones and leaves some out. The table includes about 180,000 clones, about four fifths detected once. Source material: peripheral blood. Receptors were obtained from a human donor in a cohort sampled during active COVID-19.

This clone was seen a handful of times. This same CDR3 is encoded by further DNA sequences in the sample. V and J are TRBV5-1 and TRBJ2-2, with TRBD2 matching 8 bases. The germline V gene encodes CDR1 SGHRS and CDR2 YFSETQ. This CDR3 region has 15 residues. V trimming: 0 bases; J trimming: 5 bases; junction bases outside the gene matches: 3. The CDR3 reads CASSLVVAGTGELFF. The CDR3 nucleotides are TGCGCCAGCAGCTTGGTGGTAGCGGGGACCGGGGAGCTGTTTTTT.

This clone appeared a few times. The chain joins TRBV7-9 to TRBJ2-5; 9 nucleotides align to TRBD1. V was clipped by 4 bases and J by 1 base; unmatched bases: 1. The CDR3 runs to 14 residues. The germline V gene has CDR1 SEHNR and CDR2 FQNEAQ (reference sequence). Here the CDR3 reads CASSWDRAQETQYF. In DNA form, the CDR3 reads TGTGCCAGCAGCTGGGACAGGGCCCAAGAGACCCAGTACTTC.

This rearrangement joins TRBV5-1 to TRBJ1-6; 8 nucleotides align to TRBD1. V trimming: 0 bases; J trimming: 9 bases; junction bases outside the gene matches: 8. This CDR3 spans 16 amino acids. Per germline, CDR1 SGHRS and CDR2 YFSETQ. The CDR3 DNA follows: TGCGCCAGCAGCTTGGGACCTACAGGGGGTTTTTCACCCCTCCACTTT. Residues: CASSLGPTGGFSPLHF.

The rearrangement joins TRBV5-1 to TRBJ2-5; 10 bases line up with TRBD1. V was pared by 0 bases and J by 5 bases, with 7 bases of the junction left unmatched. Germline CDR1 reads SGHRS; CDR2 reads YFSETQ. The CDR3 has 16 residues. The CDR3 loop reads CASSLAVTGGVETQYF. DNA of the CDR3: TGCGCCAGCAGCTTGGCTGTGACAGGGGGCGTGGAGACCCAGTACTTC.

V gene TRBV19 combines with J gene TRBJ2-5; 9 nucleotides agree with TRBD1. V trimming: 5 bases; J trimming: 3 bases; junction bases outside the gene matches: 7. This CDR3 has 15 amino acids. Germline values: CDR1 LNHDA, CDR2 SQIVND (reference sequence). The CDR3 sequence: CASSYTGGAEETQYF. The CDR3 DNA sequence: TGTGCCAGTAGTTATACAGGGGGCGCCGAAGAGACCCAGTACTTC.

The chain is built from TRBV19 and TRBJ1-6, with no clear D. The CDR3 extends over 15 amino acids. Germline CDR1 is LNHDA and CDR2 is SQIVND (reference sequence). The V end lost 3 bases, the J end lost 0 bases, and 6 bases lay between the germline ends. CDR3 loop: CASSMARSYNSPLHF. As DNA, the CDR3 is TGTGCCAGTAGTATGGCACGCTCCTATAATTCACCCCTCCACTTT.

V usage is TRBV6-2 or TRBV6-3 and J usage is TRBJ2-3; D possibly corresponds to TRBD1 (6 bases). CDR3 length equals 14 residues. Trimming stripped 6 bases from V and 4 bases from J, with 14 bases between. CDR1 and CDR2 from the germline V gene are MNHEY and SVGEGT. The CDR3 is CASSHRDPPDTQYF. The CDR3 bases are TGTGCCAGCAGCCACAGGGATCCCCCAGATACGCAGTATTTT.

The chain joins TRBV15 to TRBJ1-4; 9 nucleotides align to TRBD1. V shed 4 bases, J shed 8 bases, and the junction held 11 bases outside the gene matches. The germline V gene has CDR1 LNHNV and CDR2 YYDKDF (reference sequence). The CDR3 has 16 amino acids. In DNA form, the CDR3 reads TGTGCCACCAGCACCGGGACAGGGTCAGTGGACGAAAAACTGTTTTTT. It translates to CATSTGTGSVDEKLFF.

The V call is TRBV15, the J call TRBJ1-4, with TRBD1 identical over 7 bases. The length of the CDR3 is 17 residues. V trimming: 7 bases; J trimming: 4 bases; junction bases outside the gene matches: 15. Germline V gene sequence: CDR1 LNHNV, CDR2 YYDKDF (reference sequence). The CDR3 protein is CATTLPGQNLINEKLFF. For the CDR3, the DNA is TGTGCCACCACTCTACCGGGACAGAACCTTATTAATGAAAAACTGTTTTTT.

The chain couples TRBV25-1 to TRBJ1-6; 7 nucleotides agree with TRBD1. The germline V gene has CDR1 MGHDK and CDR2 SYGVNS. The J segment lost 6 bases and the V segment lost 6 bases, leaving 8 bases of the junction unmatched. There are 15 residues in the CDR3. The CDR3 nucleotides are TGTGCCAGCAGCCGTAAACAGGGGACTAATTCACCCCTCCACTTT. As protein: CASSRKQGTNSPLHF.

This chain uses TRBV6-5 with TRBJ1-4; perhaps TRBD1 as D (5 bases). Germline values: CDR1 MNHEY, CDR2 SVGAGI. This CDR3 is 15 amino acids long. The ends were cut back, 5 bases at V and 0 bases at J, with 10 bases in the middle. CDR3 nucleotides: TGTGCCAGCAGTCCCCAGACAGCAACTAATGAAAAACTGTTTTTT. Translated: CASSPQTATNEKLFF.

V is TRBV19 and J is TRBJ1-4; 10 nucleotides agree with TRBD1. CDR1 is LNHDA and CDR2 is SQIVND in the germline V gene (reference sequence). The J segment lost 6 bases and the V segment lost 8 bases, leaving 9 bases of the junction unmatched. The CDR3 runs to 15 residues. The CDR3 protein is CASGITGTGDEKLFF. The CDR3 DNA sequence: TGTGCCAGTGGGATTACCGGGACAGGGGATGAAAAACTGTTTTTT.

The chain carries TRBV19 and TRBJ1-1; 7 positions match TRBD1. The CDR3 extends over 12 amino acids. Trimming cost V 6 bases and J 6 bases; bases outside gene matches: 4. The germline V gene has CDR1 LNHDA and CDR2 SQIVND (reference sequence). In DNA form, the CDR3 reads TGTGCCAGTAGAAGGGGGCCTTCTGAAGCTTTCTTT. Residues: CASRRGPSEAFF.

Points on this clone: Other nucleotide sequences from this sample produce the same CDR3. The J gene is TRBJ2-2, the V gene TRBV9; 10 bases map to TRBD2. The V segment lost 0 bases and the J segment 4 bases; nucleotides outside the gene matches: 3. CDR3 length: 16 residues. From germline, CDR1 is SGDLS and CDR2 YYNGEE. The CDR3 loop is CASSVESSGGTGELFF. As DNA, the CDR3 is TGTGCCAGCAGCGTAGAGTCTAGCGGGGGCACCGGGGAGCTGTTTTTT.

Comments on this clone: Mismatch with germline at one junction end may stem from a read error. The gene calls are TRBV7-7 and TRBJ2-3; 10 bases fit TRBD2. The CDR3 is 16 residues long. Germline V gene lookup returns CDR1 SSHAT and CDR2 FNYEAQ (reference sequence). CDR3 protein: CASSLVSGGGEDTQYF. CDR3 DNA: TGTGCTAGCAGCTTAGTCAGCGGGGGGGGCGAAGATACGCAGTATTTT.

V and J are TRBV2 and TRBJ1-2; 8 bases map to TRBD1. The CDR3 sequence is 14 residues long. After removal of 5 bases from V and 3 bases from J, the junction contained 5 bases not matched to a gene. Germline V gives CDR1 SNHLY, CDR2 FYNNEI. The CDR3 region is CASSFSTGDYGYTF. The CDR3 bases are TGTGCCAGCAGTTTCTCGACAGGGGACTATGGCTACACCTTC.

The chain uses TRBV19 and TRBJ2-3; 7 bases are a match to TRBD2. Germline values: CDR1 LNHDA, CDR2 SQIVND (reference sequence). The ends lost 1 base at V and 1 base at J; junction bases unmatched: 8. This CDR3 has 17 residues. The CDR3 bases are TGTGCCAGTAGTATAGCCTTGGGGGGGGTTGGCACAGATACGCAGTATTTT. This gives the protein CASSIALGGVGTDTQYF.

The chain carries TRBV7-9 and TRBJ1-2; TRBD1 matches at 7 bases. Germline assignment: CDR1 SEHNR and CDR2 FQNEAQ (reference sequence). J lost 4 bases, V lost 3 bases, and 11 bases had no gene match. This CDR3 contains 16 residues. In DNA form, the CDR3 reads TGTGCCAGCAGCTTCTCAAAAGACAGGGCGATCTATGGCTACACCTTC. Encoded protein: CASSFSKDRAIYGYTF. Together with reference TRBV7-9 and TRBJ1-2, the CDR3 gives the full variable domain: DTGVSQNPRHKITKRGQNVTFRCDPISEHNRLYWYRQTLGQGPEFLTYFQNEAQLEKSRLLSDRFSAERPKGSFSTLEIQRTEQGDSAMYLCASSFSKDRAIYGYTFGSGTRLTVV.

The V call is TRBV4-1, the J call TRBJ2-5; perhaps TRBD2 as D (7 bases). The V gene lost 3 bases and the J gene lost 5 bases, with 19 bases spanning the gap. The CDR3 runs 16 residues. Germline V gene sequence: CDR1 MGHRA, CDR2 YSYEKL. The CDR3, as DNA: TGCGCCAGCAGCCACGTGGGAGGGGGGGGACTGGAGACCCAGTACTTC. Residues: CASSHVGGGGLETQYF.

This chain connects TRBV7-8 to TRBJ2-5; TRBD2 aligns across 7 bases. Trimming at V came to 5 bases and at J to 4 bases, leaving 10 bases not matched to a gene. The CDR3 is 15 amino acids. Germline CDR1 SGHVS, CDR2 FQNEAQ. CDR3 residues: CASSRVSGSTETQYF. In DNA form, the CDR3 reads TGTGCCAGCAGCCGAGTTAGCGGGTCCACAGAGACCCAGTACTTC.

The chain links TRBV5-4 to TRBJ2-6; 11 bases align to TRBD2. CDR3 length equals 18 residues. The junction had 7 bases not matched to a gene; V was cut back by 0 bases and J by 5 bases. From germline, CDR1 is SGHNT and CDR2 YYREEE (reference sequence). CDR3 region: CASSLDRLAGSRANVLTF. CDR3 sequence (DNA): TGTGCCAGCAGCTTGGATCGACTAGCGGGGTCTAGGGCCAACGTCCTGACTTTC.

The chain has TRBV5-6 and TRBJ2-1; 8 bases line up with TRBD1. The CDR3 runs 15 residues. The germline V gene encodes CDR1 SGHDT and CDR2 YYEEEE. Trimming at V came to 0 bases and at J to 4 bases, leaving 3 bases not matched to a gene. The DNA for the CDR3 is TGTGCCAGCAGCTTGGACGGACAGGGTTACAATGAGCAGTTCTTC. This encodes CASSLDGQGYNEQFF. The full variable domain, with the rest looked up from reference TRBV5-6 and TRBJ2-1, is DAGVTQSPTHLIKTRGQQVTLRCSPKSGHDTVSWYQQALGQGPQFIFQYYEEEERQRGNFPDRFSGHQFPNYSSELNVNALLLGDSALYLCASSLDGQGYNEQFFGPGTRLTVL.

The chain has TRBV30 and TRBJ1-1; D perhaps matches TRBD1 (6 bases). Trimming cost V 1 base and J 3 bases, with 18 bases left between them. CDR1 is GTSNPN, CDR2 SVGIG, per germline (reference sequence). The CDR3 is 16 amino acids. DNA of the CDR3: TGTGCCTGGAGTGAAATGGGGGCAGGCGAGGACACTGAAGCTTTCTTT. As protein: CAWSEMGAGEDTEAFF.

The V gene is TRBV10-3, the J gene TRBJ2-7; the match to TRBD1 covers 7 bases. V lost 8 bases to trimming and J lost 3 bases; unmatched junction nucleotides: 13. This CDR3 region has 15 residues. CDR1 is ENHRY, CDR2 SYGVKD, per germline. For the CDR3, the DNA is TGTGCCATCCGAACAGGGGCCGAACGATTCTACGAGCAGTACTTC. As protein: CAIRTGAERFYEQYF.

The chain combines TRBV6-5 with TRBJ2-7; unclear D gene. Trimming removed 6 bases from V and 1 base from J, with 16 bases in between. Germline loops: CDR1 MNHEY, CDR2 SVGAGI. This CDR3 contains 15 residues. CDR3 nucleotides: TGTGCCAGCAGCCCCGTGGCGGCCGCTTCCTACGAGCAGTACTTC. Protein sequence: CASSPVAAASYEQYF.

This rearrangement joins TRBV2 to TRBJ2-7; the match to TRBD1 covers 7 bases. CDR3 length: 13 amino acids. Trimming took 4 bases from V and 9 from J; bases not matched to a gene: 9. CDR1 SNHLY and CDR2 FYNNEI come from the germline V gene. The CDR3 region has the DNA TGTGCCAGCAGTGGACAGGGTGCCCTAGGGCAGTACTTC. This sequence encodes CASSGQGALGQYF.

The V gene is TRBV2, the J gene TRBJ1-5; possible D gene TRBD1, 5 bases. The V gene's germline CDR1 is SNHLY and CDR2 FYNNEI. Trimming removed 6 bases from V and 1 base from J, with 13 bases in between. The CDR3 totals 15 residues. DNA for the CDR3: TGTGCCAGCAGCGTCGCGGGGGAGAGCAATCAGCCCCAGCATTTT. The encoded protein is CASSVAGESNQPQHF. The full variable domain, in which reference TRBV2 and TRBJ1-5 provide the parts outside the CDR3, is EPEVTQTPSHQVTQMGQEVILRCVPISNHLYFYWYRQILGQKVEFLVSFYNNEISEKSEIFDDQFSVERPDGSNFTLKIRSTKLEDSAMYFCASSVAGESNQPQHFGDGTRLSIL.